This TCR beta chain derives from a study of T-cell reconstitution after alpha-beta-depleted transplantation in children. Library preparation (for TCRbeta) was performed with unique molecular identifiers. TCRdb reanalysed the PCR reads using MiXCR and keeps one entry per CDR3 protein. This sample has a few hundred thousand distinct CDR3 sequences, with about a tenth found just once. In its sample, this clonotype was seen many times. Sequenced material: PBMCs from the stem cell graft donor, taken from the stem cell graft. This sequence originates from a human donor who donated a stem cell graft to a child with acute lymphoblastic leukemia.

CDR3 in DNA: TGTGCCAGCAGCGGAGGACAGTCCCCTCGTCTTGGCTACACCTTC. It translates to CASSGGQSPRLGYTF. The chain links TRBV5-8 to TRBJ1-2; weak D call: TRBD1 (6 bases). This CDR3 is built from 15 residues. V dropped 4 bases and J dropped 7 bases, with 20 bases sitting between them. Germline V gene sequence: CDR1 SGHTS, CDR2 YDEGEE.